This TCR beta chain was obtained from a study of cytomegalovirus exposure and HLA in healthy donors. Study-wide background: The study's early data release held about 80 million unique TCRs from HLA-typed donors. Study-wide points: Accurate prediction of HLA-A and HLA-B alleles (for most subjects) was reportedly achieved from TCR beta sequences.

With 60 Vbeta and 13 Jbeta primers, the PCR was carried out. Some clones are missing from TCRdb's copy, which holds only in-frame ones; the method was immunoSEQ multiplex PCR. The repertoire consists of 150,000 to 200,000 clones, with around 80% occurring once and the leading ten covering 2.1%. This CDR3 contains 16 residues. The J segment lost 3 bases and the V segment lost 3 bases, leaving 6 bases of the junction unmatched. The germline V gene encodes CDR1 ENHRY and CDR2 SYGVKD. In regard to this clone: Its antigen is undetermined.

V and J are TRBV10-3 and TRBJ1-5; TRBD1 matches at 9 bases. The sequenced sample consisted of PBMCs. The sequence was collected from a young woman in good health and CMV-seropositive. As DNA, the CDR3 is TGTGCCATCAGTGACCTCGGGACAGGGATCAATCAGCCCCAGCATTTT. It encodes CAISDLGTGINQPQHF.